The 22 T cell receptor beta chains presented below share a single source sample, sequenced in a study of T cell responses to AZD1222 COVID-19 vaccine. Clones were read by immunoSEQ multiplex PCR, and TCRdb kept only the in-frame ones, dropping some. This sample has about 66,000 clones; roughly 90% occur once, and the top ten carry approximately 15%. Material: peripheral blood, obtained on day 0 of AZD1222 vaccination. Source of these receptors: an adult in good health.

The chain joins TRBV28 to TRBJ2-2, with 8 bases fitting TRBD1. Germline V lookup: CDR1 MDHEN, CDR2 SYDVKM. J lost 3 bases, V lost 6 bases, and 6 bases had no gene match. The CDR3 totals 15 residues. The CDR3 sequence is CASSSNRGYTGELFF. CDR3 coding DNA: TGTGCCAGCAGCTCTAACAGGGGGTACACCGGGGAGCTGTTTTTT.

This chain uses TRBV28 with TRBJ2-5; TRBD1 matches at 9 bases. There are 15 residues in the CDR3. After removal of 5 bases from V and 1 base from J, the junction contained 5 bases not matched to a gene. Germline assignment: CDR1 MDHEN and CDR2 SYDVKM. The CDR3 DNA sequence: TGTGCCAGCAGTAAAGGACAGGGGCGCCAAGAGACCCAGTACTTC. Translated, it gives CASSKGQGRQETQYF.

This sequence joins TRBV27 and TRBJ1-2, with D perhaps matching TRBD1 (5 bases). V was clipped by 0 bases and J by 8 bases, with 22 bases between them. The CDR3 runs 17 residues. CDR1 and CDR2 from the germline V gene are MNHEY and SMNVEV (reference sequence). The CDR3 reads CASSLSFRERGLGGYTF. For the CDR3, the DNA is TGTGCCAGCAGTTTATCCTTCCGGGAGAGGGGCCTGGGGGGCTACACCTTC.

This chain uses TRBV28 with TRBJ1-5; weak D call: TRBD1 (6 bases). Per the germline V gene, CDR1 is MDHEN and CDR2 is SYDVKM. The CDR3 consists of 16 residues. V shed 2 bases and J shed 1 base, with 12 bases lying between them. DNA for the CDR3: TGTGCCAGCAGTTTACCTCGGACAGCGAGCAATCAGCCCCAGCATTTT. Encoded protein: CASSLPRTASNQPQHF.

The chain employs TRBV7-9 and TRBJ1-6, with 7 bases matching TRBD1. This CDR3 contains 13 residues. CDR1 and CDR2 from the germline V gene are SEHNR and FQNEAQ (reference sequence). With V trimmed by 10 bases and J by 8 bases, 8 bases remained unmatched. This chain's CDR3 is CATTTGSDSPLHF. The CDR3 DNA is TGTGCCACTACGACAGGGTCGGATTCACCCCTCCACTTT.

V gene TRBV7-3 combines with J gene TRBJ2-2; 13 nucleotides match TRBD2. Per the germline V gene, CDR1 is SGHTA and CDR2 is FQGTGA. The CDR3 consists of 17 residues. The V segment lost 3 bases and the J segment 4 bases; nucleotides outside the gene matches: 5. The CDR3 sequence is CASSFSRTSGGTGELFF. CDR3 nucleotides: TGTGCCAGCAGCTTCTCCCGGACTAGCGGGGGCACCGGGGAGCTGTTTTTT.

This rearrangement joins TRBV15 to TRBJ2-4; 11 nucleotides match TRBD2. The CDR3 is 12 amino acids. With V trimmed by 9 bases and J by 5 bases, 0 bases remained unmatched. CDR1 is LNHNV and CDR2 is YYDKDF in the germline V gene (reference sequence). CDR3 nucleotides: TGTGCCACGGGACTAGCGGAAAACATTCAGTACTTC. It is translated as CATGLAENIQYF.

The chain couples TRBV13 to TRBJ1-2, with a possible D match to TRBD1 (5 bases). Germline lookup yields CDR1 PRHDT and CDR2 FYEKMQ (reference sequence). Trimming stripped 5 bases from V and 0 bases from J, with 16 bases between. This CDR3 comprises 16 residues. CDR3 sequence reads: CASSRASREANYGYTF. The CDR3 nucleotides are TGTGCCAGCAGCCGAGCTAGCAGGGAAGCTAACTATGGCTACACCTTC.

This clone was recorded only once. DNA of the CDR3: TGCGCCAGCAGCCGGGGAGTCCTTGCCTACGAGCAGTACTTC. Amino acid sequence: CASSRGVLAYEQYF. J is TRBJ2-7 and V is TRBV4-3, with D possibly TRBD2 on 5 matching bases. CDR3 size: 14 residues. Germline CDR1 is LGHNA and CDR2 is YSLEER. Trimming took off 4 bases at V and 2 bases at J, with 12 bases between the two ends.

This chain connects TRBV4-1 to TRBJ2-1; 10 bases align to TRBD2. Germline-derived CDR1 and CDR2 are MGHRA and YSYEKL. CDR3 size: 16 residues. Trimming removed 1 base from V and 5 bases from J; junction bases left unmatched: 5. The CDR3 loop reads CASSQVQAGGNNEQFF. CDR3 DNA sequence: TGCGCCAGCAGCCAAGTTCAAGCGGGAGGGAACAATGAGCAGTTCTTC.

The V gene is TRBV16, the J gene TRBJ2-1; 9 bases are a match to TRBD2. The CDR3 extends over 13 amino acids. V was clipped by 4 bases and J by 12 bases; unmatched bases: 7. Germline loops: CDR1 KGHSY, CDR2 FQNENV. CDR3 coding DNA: TGTGCCAGCAGCCGATTAGCGGGAGAGGGGCAGTTCTTC. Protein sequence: CASSRLAGEGQFF.

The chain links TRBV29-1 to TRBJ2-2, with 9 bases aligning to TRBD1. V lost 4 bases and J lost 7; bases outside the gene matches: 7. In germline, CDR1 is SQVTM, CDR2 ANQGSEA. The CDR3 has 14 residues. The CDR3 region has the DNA TGCAGCGTTGGACAACAGGGGGCTGGCGGGGAGCTGTTTTTT. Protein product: CSVGQQGAGGELFF.

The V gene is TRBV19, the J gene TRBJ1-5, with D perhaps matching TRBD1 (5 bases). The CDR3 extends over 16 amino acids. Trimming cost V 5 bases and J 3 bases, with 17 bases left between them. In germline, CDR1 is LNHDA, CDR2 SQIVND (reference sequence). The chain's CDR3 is CASSPWIKQANQPQHF. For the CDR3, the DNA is TGTGCCAGTAGTCCCTGGATCAAACAGGCCAATCAGCCCCAGCATTTT.

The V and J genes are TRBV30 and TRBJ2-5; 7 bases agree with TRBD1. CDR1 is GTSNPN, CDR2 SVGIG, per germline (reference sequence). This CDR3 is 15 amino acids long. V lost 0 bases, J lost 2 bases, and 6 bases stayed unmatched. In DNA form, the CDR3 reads TGTGCCTGGAGTGTACGGGGCAGGGGGCAAGAGACCCAGTACTTC. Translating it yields CAWSVRGRGQETQYF.

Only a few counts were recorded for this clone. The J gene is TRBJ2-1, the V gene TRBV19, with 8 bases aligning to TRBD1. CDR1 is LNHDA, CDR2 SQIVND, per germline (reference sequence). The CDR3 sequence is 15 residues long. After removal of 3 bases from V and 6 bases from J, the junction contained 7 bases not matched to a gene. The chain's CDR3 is CASSIVDRVANEQFF. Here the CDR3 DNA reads TGTGCCAGTAGTATTGTGGACAGGGTGGCCAATGAGCAGTTCTTC.

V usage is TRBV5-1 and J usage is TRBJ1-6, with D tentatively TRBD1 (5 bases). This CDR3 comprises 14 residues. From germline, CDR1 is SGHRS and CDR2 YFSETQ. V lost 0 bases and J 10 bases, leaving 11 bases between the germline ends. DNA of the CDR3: TGCGCCAGCAGCTTGGGGCAGGGTAAATCACCCCTCCACTTT. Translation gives CASSLGQGKSPLHF.

CDR3 sequence: CASSLAGQGARADTQYF. The CDR3 DNA reads TGCGCCAGCAGCTTGGCGGGACAGGGGGCGCGTGCAGATACGCAGTATTTT. The chain joins TRBV5-1 to TRBJ2-3; 12 positions match TRBD1. The CDR3 contains 17 residues. Germline CDR1 SGHRS, CDR2 YFSETQ. V was clipped by 0 bases and J by 4 bases; unmatched bases: 6.

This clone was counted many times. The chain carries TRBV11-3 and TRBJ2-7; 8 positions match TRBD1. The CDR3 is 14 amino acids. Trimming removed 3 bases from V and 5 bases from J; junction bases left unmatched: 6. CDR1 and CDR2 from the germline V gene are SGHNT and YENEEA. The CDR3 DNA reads TGTGCCAGCAGCTTCCGGACAGGGTTCGACGAGCAGTACTTC. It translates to CASSFRTGFDEQYF.

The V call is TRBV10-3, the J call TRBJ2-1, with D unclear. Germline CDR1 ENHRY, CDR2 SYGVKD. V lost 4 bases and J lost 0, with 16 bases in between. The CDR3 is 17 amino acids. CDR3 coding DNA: TGTGCCATCAGTGGCGACCAGCAGTCGAGCTCCTACAATGAGCAGTTCTTC. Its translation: CAISGDQQSSSYNEQFF.

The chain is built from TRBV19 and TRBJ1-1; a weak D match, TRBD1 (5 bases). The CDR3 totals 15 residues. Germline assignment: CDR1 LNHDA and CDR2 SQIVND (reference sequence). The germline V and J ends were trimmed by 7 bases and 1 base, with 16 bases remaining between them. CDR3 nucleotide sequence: TGTGCCAGTACCGAGGGTATGACAGAGAACACTGAAGCTTTCTTT. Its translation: CASTEGMTENTEAFF.

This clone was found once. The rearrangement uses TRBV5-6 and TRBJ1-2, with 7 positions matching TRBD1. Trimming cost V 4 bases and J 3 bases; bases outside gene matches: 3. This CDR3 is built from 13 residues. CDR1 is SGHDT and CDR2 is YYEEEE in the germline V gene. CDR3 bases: TGTGCCAGCAGCCGGGACAGCTACTATGGCTACACCTTC. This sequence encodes CASSRDSYYGYTF.

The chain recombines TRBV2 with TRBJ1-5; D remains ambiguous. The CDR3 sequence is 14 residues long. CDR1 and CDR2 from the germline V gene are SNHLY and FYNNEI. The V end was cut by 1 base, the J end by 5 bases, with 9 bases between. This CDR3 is CASSEGRSDQPQHF. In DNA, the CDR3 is TGTGCCAGCAGTGAAGGCAGGTCCGATCAGCCCCAGCATTTT.